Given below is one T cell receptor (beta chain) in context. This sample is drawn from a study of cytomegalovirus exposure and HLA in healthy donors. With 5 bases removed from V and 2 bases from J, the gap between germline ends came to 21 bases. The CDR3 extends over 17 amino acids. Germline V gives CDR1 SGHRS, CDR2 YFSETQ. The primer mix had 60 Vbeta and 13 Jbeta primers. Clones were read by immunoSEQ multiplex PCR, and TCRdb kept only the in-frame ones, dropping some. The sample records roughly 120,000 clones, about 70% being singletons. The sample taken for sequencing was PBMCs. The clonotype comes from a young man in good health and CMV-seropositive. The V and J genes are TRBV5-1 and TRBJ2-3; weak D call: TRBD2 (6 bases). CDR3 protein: CASRPALATQLTDTQYF. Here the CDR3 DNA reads TGCGCCAGCAGGCCGGCTCTAGCGACCCAACTCACAGATACGCAGTATTTT.